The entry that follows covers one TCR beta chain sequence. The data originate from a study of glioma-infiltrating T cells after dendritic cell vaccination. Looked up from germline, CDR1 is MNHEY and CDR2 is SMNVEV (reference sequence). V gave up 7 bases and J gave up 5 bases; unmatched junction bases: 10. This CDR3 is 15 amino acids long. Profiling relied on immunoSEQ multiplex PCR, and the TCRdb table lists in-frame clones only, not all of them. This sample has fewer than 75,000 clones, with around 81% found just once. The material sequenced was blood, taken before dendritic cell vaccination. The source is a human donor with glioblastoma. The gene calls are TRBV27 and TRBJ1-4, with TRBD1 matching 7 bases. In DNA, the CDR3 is TGTGCCAGCACACCAACAGGGGCCCCCAATGAAAAACTGTTTTTT. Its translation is CASTPTGAPNEKLFF.